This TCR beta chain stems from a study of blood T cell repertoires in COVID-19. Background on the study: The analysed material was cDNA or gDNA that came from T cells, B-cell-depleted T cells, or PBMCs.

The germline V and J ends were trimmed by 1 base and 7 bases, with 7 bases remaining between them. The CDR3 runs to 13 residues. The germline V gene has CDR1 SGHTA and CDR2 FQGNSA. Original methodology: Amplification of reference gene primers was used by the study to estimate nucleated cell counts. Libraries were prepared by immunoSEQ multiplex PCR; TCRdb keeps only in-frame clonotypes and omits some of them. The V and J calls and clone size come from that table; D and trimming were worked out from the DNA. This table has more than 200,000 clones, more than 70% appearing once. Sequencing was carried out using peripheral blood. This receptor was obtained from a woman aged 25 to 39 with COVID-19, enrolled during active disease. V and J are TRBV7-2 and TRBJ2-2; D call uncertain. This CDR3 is CASSLGFSGELFF. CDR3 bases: TGTGCCAGCAGCTTAGGTTTCAGCGGGGAGCTGTTTTTT. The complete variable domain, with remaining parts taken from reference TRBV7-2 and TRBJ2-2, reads GAGVSQSPSNKVTEKGKDVELRCDPISGHTALYWYRQSLGQGLEFLIYFQGNSAPDKSGLPSDRFSAERTGGSVSTLTIQRTQQEDSAVYLCASSLGFSGELFFGEGSRLTVL.